These T cell receptor beta chains were read from a single sample in a study of CD8+ T cells in alopecia areata. Data came from immunoSEQ multiplex PCR; TCRdb stores just in-frame clones and leaves some out. Of 180,000 or so clones listed, 40% to 65% are singletons. The source material was CD8+ T cells sorted from blood, sampled at week 24, from a patient treated with tofacitinib. The receptors here all came from a human donor with alopecia areata. Each CDR3 is given with its conserved first and last residue. D genes are given only for firm matches. Clone size is not always given. Where it is, it says once, few, many or a class for expanded clones.

clone_size j_call v_call d_call cdr3_length cdr3_aa cdr3_nt
. TRBJ1-2 TRBV27 TRBD1 19 CASSLLAAGQGVTNYGYTF TGTGCCAGCAGTTTATTGGCAGCGGGACAGGGGGTGACTAACTATGGCTACACCTTC
. TRBJ2-3 TRBV6-5 . 14 CASRPTGEADTQYF TGTGCCAGCAGGCCCACGGGGGAGGCAGATACGCAGTATTTT
few TRBJ2-3 TRBV6-1 . 10 CASSEDTQYF TGTGCCAGCAGTGAAGATACGCAGTATTTT
once TRBJ1-1 TRBV12-5 . 13 CASGYTANTEAFF TGTGCTAGTGGTTATACAGCGAACACTGAAGCTTTCTTT
once TRBJ2-6 TRBV9 TRBD1 16 CASSLDRVSGANVLTF TGTGCCAGCAGCTTGGACAGGGTCTCTGGGGCCAACGTCCTGACTTTC
once TRBJ1-2 TRBV25-1 . 11 CASEGFYGYTF TGTGCCAGCGAGGGATTCTATGGCTACACCTTC
. TRBJ1-5 TRBV10-2 . 17 CASSEKRRGGGNQPQHF TGCGCCAGCAGTGAGAAGCGCAGGGGTGGTGGCAATCAGCCCCAGCATTTT
. TRBJ2-3 TRBV27 . 13 CASSFGGMDTQYF TGTGCCAGCAGTTTTGGGGGGATGGATACGCAGTATTTT
. TRBJ2-7 TRBV30 TRBD2 15 CAWSVPREGSYEQYF TGTGCCTGGAGTGTACCCAGGGAGGGCTCCTACGAGCAGTACTTC
. TRBJ2-1 TRBV5-6 TRBD2 16 CASSLGDSGGIGEQFF TGTGCCAGCAGCTTAGGCGACAGCGGGGGGATTGGTGAGCAGTTCTTC
. TRBJ1-5 TRBV6-5 TRBD1 14 CASSQGTGSQPQHF TGTGCCAGCAGTCAAGGGACAGGGAGTCAGCCCCAGCATTTT
. TRBJ2-7 TRBV5-4 . 11 CASSDGSEQYF TGTGCCAGCAGCGATGGTTCCGAGCAGTACTTC
few TRBJ2-5 TRBV7-9 . 13 CASSFPGKETQYF TGTGCCAGCAGCTTTCCGGGCAAAGAGACCCAGTACTTC
few TRBJ2-7 TRBV12-5 . 15 CASGSDRDFWHEQYF TGTGCTAGTGGTTCGGACAGAGACTTTTGGCACGAGCAGTACTTC
. TRBJ1-5 TRBV11-2 . 16 CASSLGDRPSNQPQHF TGTGCCAGCAGCTTAGGAGACAGGCCCAGCAATCAGCCCCAGCATTTT
few TRBJ1-2 TRBV7-9 . 13 CASSFDINYGYTF TGTGCCAGCAGCTTTGATATTAACTATGGCTACACCTTC
. TRBJ1-1 TRBV30 . 13 CAWSVDSNTEAFF TGTGCCTGGAGCGTTGACAGCAACACTGAAGCTTTCTTT
. TRBJ2-1 TRBV29-1 TRBD2 15 CSVRASGGSYNEQFF TGCAGCGTGCGTGCCTCGGGAGGCTCCTACAATGAGCAGTTCTTC
few TRBJ2-7 TRBV29-1 . 13 CSGGTHSPYEQYF TGCAGCGGGGGGACACACTCACCCTACGAGCAGTACTTC
few TRBJ1-1 TRBV29-1 TRBD1 13 CSVWTGTGTEAFF TGCAGCGTATGGACAGGGACGGGCACTGAAGCTTTCTTT
few TRBJ1-5 TRBV18 . 16 CASSPDSDSSNQPQHF TGTGCCAGCTCACCCGACTCGGACAGTAGCAATCAGCCCCAGCATTTT
few TRBJ2-3 TRBV11-2 TRBD2 17 CASSLGGSGGSTDTQYF TGTGCCAGCAGCTTAGGGGGTAGCGGGGGGAGCACAGATACGCAGTATTTT
. TRBJ1-1 TRBV4-3 . 14 CASSQEAVGIEAFF TGCGCCAGCAGCCAAGAGGCTGTAGGGATTGAAGCTTTCTTT
few TRBJ2-7 TRBV14 TRBD1 18 CASSPGWIEGQPPYEQYF TGTGCCAGCAGCCCAGGCTGGATAGAGGGACAGCCCCCCTACGAGCAGTACTTC
. TRBJ2-3 TRBV9 . 16 CASSAFGGRGTDTQYF TGTGCCAGCAGCGCCTTTGGGGGGCGCGGGACAGATACGCAGTATTTT
few TRBJ1-6 TRBV7-2 TRBD1 16 CASSIPQGARNSPLHF TGTGCCAGCAGCATCCCACAGGGGGCGCGTAATTCACCCCTCCACTTT
. TRBJ1-1 TRBV29-1 TRBD1 14 CSVVGTGMNTEAFF TGCAGCGTTGTGGGGACAGGGATGAACACTGAAGCTTTCTTT
. TRBJ1-2 TRBV2 . 15 CASRNRDGNYYGYTF TGTGCCAGCAGAAATAGGGACGGAAATTACTATGGCTACACCTTC
few TRBJ2-7 TRBV4-3 TRBD1 16 CASSQDMAGGSYEQYF TGCGCCAGCAGCCAAGATATGGCAGGGGGCTCCTACGAGCAGTACTTC
. TRBJ1-4 TRBV4-1 . 14 CASSQDPLGEKLFF TGCGCCAGCAGCCAAGATCCGTTAGGGGAAAAACTGTTTTTT
. TRBJ2-3 TRBV6-7 TRBD1 12 CASSRQGFTQYF TGTGCCAGCAGCCGACAGGGGTTTACGCAGTATTTT
. TRBJ1-1 TRBV9 . 12 CASSVVDTEAFF TGTGCCAGCAGCGTAGTTGACACTGAAGCTTTCTTT
few TRBJ2-7 TRBV29-1 TRBD1 14 CSVAPGTEAYEQYF TGCAGCGTCGCCCCCGGGACAGAGGCATACGAGCAGTACTTC
. TRBJ2-3 TRBV30 . 16 CAWSVEAGTLTDTQYF TGTGCCTGGAGTGTAGAGGCAGGGACCCTCACAGATACGCAGTATTTT
few TRBJ1-1 TRBV7-6 . 13 CASSFGTESEAFF TGTGCCAGCAGCTTCGGGACCGAGAGTGAAGCTTTCTTT
few TRBJ1-1 TRBV11-3 TRBD1 13 CASSPRQGTEAFF TGTGCCAGCAGCCCCCGACAGGGCACTGAAGCTTTCTTT
. TRBJ1-2 TRBV5-6 . 14 CASSGGGSNYGYTF TGTGCCAGCAGCGGCGGTGGCTCGAACTATGGCTACACCTTC
. TRBJ1-1 TRBV30 TRBD1 13 CAWSGDRGTEAFF TGTGCCTGGAGTGGTGACAGGGGAACTGAAGCTTTCTTT
once TRBJ2-7 TRBV30 TRBD2 12 CAWSTSGDEQYF TGTGCCTGGAGTACTAGCGGGGACGAGCAGTACTTC
. TRBJ2-7 TRBV7-2 . 13 CASSLYVGIEQYF TGTGCCAGCAGCTTATATGTCGGGATCGAGCAGTACTTC
. TRBJ2-7 TRBV27 TRBD1 14 CASHMPGQGYEQYF TGTGCCAGCCACATGCCGGGACAGGGTTACGAGCAGTACTTC
. TRBJ1-1 TRBV9 . 14 CASSVSGLNTEAFF TGTGCCAGCAGCGTAAGTGGGTTGAACACTGAAGCTTTCTTT
few TRBJ2-1 TRBV7-2 TRBD2 15 CASSFIAGGHNEQFF TGTGCCAGCAGCTTCATAGCGGGGGGTCACAATGAGCAGTTCTTC
. TRBJ2-3 TRBV7-6 TRBD1 17 CASSSLTGQFNTDTQYF TGTGCCAGCAGCTCCCTGACAGGGCAATTCAACACAGATACGCAGTATTTT
few TRBJ2-2 TRBV29-1 TRBD2 14 CSARLASNTGELFF TGCAGCGCAAGACTAGCTTCGAACACCGGGGAGCTGTTTTTT
. TRBJ2-2 TRBV29-1 TRBD1 16 CSVEDQLQGAPGELFF TGCAGCGTTGAAGATCAACTCCAGGGGGCCCCCGGGGAGCTGTTTTTT
. TRBJ2-7 TRBV10-3 TRBD1 14 CAISNRGDSYEQYF TGTGCCATCAGTAACAGGGGCGACTCCTACGAGCAGTACTTC
. TRBJ1-1 TRBV30 . 14 CAWSPGLMNTEAFF TGTGCCTGGAGCCCGGGACTAATGAACACTGAAGCTTTCTTT
. TRBJ2-5 TRBV2 TRBD2 15 CASRPTAGGEETQYF TGTGCCAGCAGACCAACAGCGGGGGGGGAAGAGACCCAGTACTTC
. TRBJ2-4 TRBV30 TRBD1 16 CAWSAGQGAAKNIQYF TGTGCCTGGAGCGCGGGACAGGGGGCCGCCAAAAACATTCAGTACTTC
. TRBJ2-7 TRBV10-3 TRBD1 12 CAIGDSFYEQYF TGTGCCATCGGGGACAGTTTCTACGAGCAGTACTTC
. TRBJ1-1 TRBV5-1 . 13 CASSSTGTTEAFF TGCGCCAGCAGCTCAACCGGGACGACTGAAGCTTTCTTT
. TRBJ1-2 TRBV30 . 11 CAYQREDGYTF TGTGCCTATCAAAGGGAGGATGGCTACACCTTC
. TRBJ2-1 TRBV5-4 . 16 CASSRQGTYSYNEQFF TGTGCCAGCAGCCGGCAGGGGACATACTCCTACAATGAGCAGTTCTTC
. TRBJ1-1 TRBV5-1 TRBD1 13 CASRRQGDTEAFF TGCGCCAGCCGTAGACAGGGGGACACTGAAGCTTTCTTT
. TRBJ1-1 TRBV7-2 . 16 CASSSTPPGANTEAFF TGTGCCAGCAGCTCCACCCCCCCGGGTGCTAACACTGAAGCTTTCTTT
. TRBJ2-7 TRBV5-1 . 15 CASSLEGGISYEQYF TGCGCCAGCAGCTTGGAAGGCGGGATCTCCTACGAGCAGTACTTC
. TRBJ1-1 TRBV29-1 . 12 CSVEGGQPEAFF TGCAGCGTTGAGGGGGGCCAGCCTGAAGCTTTCTTT
. TRBJ2-1 TRBV19 TRBD2 15 CASSIAPTSANEQFF TGTGCCAGTAGCATCGCGCCTACTAGCGCCAATGAGCAGTTCTTC
. TRBJ2-2 TRBV10-3 TRBD2 16 CAISESLAGDTGELFF TGTGCCATCAGTGAGTCACTAGCGGGGGACACCGGGGAGCTGTTTTTT